The sequence of this T cell receptor (beta chain) was determined in a study of PD-L1 blockade in urothelial cancer. Study at large: Study patients had been treated with 0 to 3 previous chemotherapy regimens. Findings and caveats of the study: Improved survival was predicted by pretreatment blood TCR clonality below the median.

Method: immunoSEQ multiplex PCR; TCRdb's copy keeps in-frame clones and lacks some. The table lists around 120,000 clones, about 89% of them singletons. Germline CDR1 MNHEY, CDR2 SMNVEV (reference sequence). The CDR3 is made up of 15 amino acids. The V and J ends lost 0 bases and 2 bases respectively, with 10 bases between them. The time point is: peripheral blood 6 weeks after treatment start. Notes on this clone: Antigen: not known.

The gene calls are TRBV27 and TRBJ2-5; tentative D call: TRBD1 (5 bases). Sequenced material: PBMCs, taken around atezolizumab (anti-PD-L1) treatment. The TCR comes from a man between 60 and 75 years old with urothelial cancer. CDR3 coding DNA: TGTGCCAGCAGTTTATCGAGGCAGGGTCAAGAGACCCAGTACTTC. This encodes CASSLSRQGQETQYF.